This T cell receptor beta chain was found in a study of cytomegalovirus exposure and HLA in healthy donors. The wider study: The 120 validation repertoires, a later analysis reported, used the same platform as the approximately 730 repertoires from the first cohort. General observations from the study: There were a few CMV-associated chains whose specificity for CMV antigens was confirmed in vitro.

This clone was detected a few times. Its antigen is undetermined. V lost 5 bases and J lost 8; bases outside the gene matches: 13. CDR1 is SGHVS, CDR2 FQNEAQ, per germline. The CDR3 has 15 residues. Assay used: immunoSEQ multiplex PCR; TCRdb lists only in-frame clones, some missing. This sample carries some 150,000 clones, around 90% of them seen once, and the ten largest clones take around 6%. The receptor was isolated from a woman in her 30s in good health and CMV-seropositive. The genes are TRBV7-8 and TRBJ2-7, with 9 nucleotides matching TRBD2. The sequencing input was PBMCs. As DNA, the CDR3 is TGTGCCAGCAGCGTCCTGGGCGGGGGGGCTGTTCAGCAGTACTTC. As protein: CASSVLGGGAVQQYF.